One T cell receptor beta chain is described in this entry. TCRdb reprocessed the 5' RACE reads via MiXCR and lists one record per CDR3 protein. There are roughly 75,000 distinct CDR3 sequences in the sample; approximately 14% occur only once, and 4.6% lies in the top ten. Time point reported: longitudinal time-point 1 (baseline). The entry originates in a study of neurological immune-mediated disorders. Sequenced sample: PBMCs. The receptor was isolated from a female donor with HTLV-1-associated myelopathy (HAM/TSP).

CDR3 loop: CASQRAKGYTQYF. The DNA for the CDR3 is TGTGCCAGCCAACGGGCCAAGGGGTATACGCAGTATTTT. The chain links TRBV12-3 or TRBV12-4 to TRBJ2-3, with D tentatively TRBD1 (5 bases). The CDR3 is made up of 13 amino acids. V shed 8 bases and J shed 7 bases, with 16 bases lying between them.